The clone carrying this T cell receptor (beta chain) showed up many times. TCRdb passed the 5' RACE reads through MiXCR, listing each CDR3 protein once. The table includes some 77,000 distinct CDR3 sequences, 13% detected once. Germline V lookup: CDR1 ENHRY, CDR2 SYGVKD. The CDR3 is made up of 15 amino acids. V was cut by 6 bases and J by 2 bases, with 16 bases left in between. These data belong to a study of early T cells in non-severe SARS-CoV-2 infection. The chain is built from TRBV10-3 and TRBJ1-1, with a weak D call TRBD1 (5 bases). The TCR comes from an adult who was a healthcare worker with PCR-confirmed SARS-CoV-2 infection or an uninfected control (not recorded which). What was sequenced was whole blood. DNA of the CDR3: TGTGCCATCAGCGAAGGCCGGGACCCAAACACTGAAGCTTTCTTT. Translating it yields CAISEGRDPNTEAFF.